Below, 17 T cell receptor beta chains from the same sample are listed, as sequenced in a study of blood T cell repertoires in COVID-19. Produced via immunoSEQ multiplex PCR; TCRdb's table is partial and in-frame only. The sample carries over 100,000 clones, approximately 80% recorded once. Source material: peripheral blood. The source is a man in his sixties with acute or convalescent COVID-19.

This clone was seen only once. This sequence joins TRBV7-9 and TRBJ2-7; D is perhaps TRBD1 (5 bases). The germline V gene has CDR1 SEHNR and CDR2 FQNEAQ (reference sequence). V lost 5 bases and J 4 bases, leaving 9 bases between the germline ends. The CDR3 has 12 amino acids. As DNA, the CDR3 is TGTGCCAGCAGCGAGACAGATTACGAGCAGTACGTC. This gives the protein CASSETDYEQYV.

In DNA form, the CDR3 reads TGCGCCAGCAGCCCAGGCTACCCTGACAGGGCCCGGGGACACACAGATACGCAGTATTTT. Amino acids: CASSPGYPDRARGHTDTQYF. The J gene is TRBJ2-3, the V gene TRBV5-1; TRBD1 aligns across 7 bases. CDR1 and CDR2 from the germline V gene are SGHRS and YFSETQ. The CDR3 totals 20 residues. Trimming took 4 bases from V and 2 from J; bases not matched to a gene: 22.

The chain is built from TRBV5-1 and TRBJ1-3; TRBD1 matches at 10 bases. Germline CDR1 SGHRS, CDR2 YFSETQ. Germline trimming cut 1 base from V and 1 base from J; bases unmatched to any gene: 2. The CDR3 runs to 16 residues. CDR3 protein: CASSLRGQGSGNTIYF. For the CDR3, the DNA is TGCGCCAGCAGCTTGCGGGGACAGGGGTCTGGAAACACCATATATTTT.

The chain joins TRBV7-9 to TRBJ2-1, with TRBD2 matching 15 bases. The CDR3 is 17 residues long. Germline CDR1 reads SEHNR; CDR2 reads FQNEAQ (reference sequence). V was pared by 4 bases and J by 4 bases, with 5 bases of the junction left unmatched. The CDR3 DNA reads as TGTGCCAGCAGCTCTTCCGGGACTAGCGGGAGGTACAATGAGCAGTTCTTC. This sequence encodes CASSSSGTSGRYNEQFF.

The rearrangement uses TRBV11-2 and TRBJ1-5; D unresolved. Germline V lookup: CDR1 SGHAT, CDR2 FQNNGV. There are 13 residues in the CDR3. The germline V and J ends were trimmed by 3 bases and 4 bases, with 7 bases remaining between them. The DNA of the CDR3 is TGTGCCAGCAGCTTGAGCGATAATCAGCCCCAGCATTTT. Its translation is CASSLSDNQPQHF. The full variable domain, completed using reference TRBV11-2 and TRBJ1-5, is EAGVAQSPRYKIIEKRQSVAFWCNPISGHATLYWYQQILGQGPKLLIQFQNNGVVDDSQLPKDRFSAERLKGVDSTLKIQPAKLEDSAVYLCASSLSDNQPQHFGDGTRLSIL.

The count of this clone is one. This chain joins TRBV5-1 and TRBJ2-3; maybe TRBD1 (6 bases). The CDR3 sequence is 15 residues long. V was shortened by 0 bases and J by 3 bases, with 11 bases between the two germline ends. The germline V gene has CDR1 SGHRS and CDR2 YFSETQ. The DNA for the CDR3 is TGCGCCAGCAGCTTGGCCGACAGGCTGACAGATACGCAGTATTTT. Protein sequence: CASSLADRLTDTQYF. The variable domain in full, completed from reference TRBV5-1 and TRBJ2-3, reads KAGVTQTPRYLIKTRGQQVTLSCSPISGHRSVSWYQQTPGQGLQFLFEYFSETQRNKGNFPGRFSGRQFSNSRSEMNVSTLELGDSALYLCASSLADRLTDTQYFGPGTRLTVL.

The chain combines TRBV9 with TRBJ2-3; 8 bases align to TRBD1. CDR1 is SGDLS and CDR2 is YYNGEE in the germline V gene. V dropped 5 bases and J dropped 8; count of bases not matched to a gene: 19. This CDR3 has 17 residues. The CDR3 nucleotides are TGTGCCAGCAGTGTATCACCGGGACAGGATGACCAGGGTACGCAGTATTTT. Its protein is CASSVSPGQDDQGTQYF.

V usage is TRBV27 and J usage is TRBJ2-3; D may be TRBD2 (6 bases). The germline V and J ends were trimmed by 3 bases and 4 bases, with 17 bases remaining between them. Germline V gene data show CDR1 as MNHEY and CDR2 as SMNVEV (reference sequence). The CDR3 is 16 amino acids. The CDR3 nucleotides read TGTGCCAGCAGTTTCGTCGGTGGCGGGAAGGCAGATACGCAGTATTTT. It yields the protein CASSFVGGGKADTQYF.

The chain links TRBV2 to TRBJ1-6; 8 nucleotides agree with TRBD1. This CDR3 comprises 14 residues. The germline gives CDR1 SNHLY, CDR2 FYNNEI. V was pared by 8 bases and J by 7 bases, with 7 bases of the junction left unmatched. CDR3 protein: CASLIQGANSPLHF. The CDR3 DNA sequence: TGTGCCAGCCTTATCCAGGGGGCGAATTCACCCCTCCACTTT.

This chain joins TRBV4-1 and TRBJ1-4, with unresolved D. Looked up from germline, CDR1 is MGHRA and CDR2 is YSYEKL. CDR3 length equals 18 residues. V gave up 1 base and J gave up 0 bases, with 15 bases separating them. The CDR3 region is CASSQAVVPGATNEKLFF. In DNA form, the CDR3 reads TGCGCCAGCAGCCAAGCGGTGGTACCGGGAGCAACTAATGAAAAACTGTTTTTT.

DNA of the CDR3: TGTGCCAGCAGTTTTGGGACAGGAAACACCATATATTTT. Protein sequence: CASSFGTGNTIYF. The genes are TRBV9 and TRBJ1-3, with D perhaps matching TRBD1 (6 bases). Trimming took 5 bases from V and 4 from J, leaving 10 bases between them. Germline CDR1 is SGDLS and CDR2 is YYNGEE. CDR3 size: 13 residues.

V is TRBV5-8 and J is TRBJ2-3; 9 bases agree with TRBD1. V was pared by 3 bases and J by 1 base, with 0 bases of the junction left unmatched. The CDR3 has 14 residues. Germline CDR1 reads SGHTS; CDR2 reads YDEGEE. The chain's CDR3 is CASSWDRGTDTQYF. CDR3 DNA sequence: TGTGCCAGCAGCTGGGACAGGGGCACAGATACGCAGTATTTT. The complete variable domain, with remaining parts taken from reference TRBV5-8 and TRBJ2-3, reads EAGVTQSPTHLIKTRGQQATLRCSPISGHTSVYWYQQALGLGLQFLLWYDEGEERNRGNFPPRFSGRQFPNYSSELNVNALELEDSALYLCASSWDRGTDTQYFGPGTRLTVL.

To note about this clone: The sample carries other DNA sequences with the same CDR3. CDR3 sequence (DNA): TGTGCCAGCAGCCCCGGGGGGGTAACTGAAGCTTTCTTT. Translating it yields CASSPGGVTEAFF. The chain employs TRBV7-9 and TRBJ1-1; possibly TRBD1 for D (5 bases). The CDR3 runs to 13 residues. The V end lost 5 bases, the J end lost 5 bases, and 12 bases lay between the germline ends. Germline assignment: CDR1 SEHNR and CDR2 FQNEAQ (reference sequence).

The rearrangement links TRBV5-6 to TRBJ2-1; weak D call: TRBD2 (7 bases). The V end lost 0 bases, the J end lost 7 bases, and 17 bases lay between the germline ends. The length of the CDR3 is 16 residues. In germline, CDR1 is SGHDT, CDR2 YYEEEE. The CDR3 nucleotides read TGTGCCAGCAGCTTGGTGGGCGGGAGTCAGGGGAATGAGCAGTTCTTC. This translates into CASSLVGGSQGNEQFF. The full variable domain, its missing parts supplied by reference TRBV5-6 and TRBJ2-1, is DAGVTQSPTHLIKTRGQQVTLRCSPKSGHDTVSWYQQALGQGPQFIFQYYEEEERQRGNFPDRFSGHQFPNYSSELNVNALLLGDSALYLCASSLVGGSQGNEQFFGPGTRLTVL.

This clone was detected once. The rearrangement joins TRBV2 to TRBJ2-1, with 7 bases lining up with TRBD2. The CDR3 contains 13 residues. Per germline, CDR1 SNHLY and CDR2 FYNNEI. The ends lost 4 bases at V and 15 bases at J; junction bases unmatched: 12. In nucleotides, the CDR3 is TGTGCCAGCAGTGGTAACACGGGGTCGGGGGGGTTCTTC. Encoded protein: CASSGNTGSGGFF.

This clone was found many times. CDR3 coding DNA: TGTGCCAGTAGTATATCGGGGGGACAGGGTACCGGGGAGCTGTTTTTT. Protein sequence: CASSISGGQGTGELFF. The chain couples TRBV19 to TRBJ2-2; 9 bases line up with TRBD1. Per the germline V gene, CDR1 is LNHDA and CDR2 is SQIVND (reference sequence). This CDR3 region has 16 residues. Losses at the gene ends were 2 bases for V and 5 bases for J; bases not matched to a gene: 6.

The J gene is TRBJ1-1, the V gene TRBV28; possibly TRBD1 for D (5 bases). Trimming shortened V by 11 bases and J by 1 base, and 14 bases separated the two germline ends. Germline V gene data show CDR1 as MDHEN and CDR2 as SYDVKM. The CDR3 contains 13 residues. The CDR3 reads CAASIQANTEAFF. The DNA for the CDR3 is TGTGCCGCGTCTATACAGGCGAACACTGAAGCTTTCTTT.